The 20 T cell receptor beta chains presented below share a single source sample, sequenced in a study of blood T cells in healthy people across ages. Combining a sample-barcoded 5' primer with a J-beta primer mix, a second PCR ran for 7 to 11 cycles. MiXCR, applied by TCRdb to the 5' RACE reads, yields one record per CDR3 protein. The profile shows around 1,500,000 distinct CDR3 sequences, around 39% of them singletons. Input material: blood. The receptors originated from a woman between 18 and 30 years old in good health.

The chain links TRBV4-1 to TRBJ2-3, with D maybe TRBD2 (6 bases). Looked up from germline, CDR1 is MGHRA and CDR2 is YSYEKL. V was cut by 4 bases and J by 10 bases, with 15 bases left in between. There are 13 residues in the CDR3. CDR3 nucleotide sequence: TGCGCCAGCAGCCGAGTGAATGGGGAGGCGCAGTATTTT. Protein: CASSRVNGEAQYF.

J is TRBJ1-2 and V is TRBV6-5, with 9 positions matching TRBD1. Losses at the gene ends were 10 bases for V and 7 bases for J; bases not matched to a gene: 10. Germline-derived CDR1 and CDR2 are MNHEY and SVGAGI. The CDR3 runs 13 residues. The CDR3 loop reads CATAGTGTSGYTF. In nucleotides, the CDR3 is TGTGCCACTGCCGGGACAGGGACGAGTGGCTACACCTTC.

The chain has TRBV25-1 and TRBJ1-5; TRBD1 is a possible D gene (5 bases). This CDR3 has 15 amino acids. Germline CDR1 MGHDK, CDR2 SYGVNS. Trimming removed 6 bases at V and 2 bases at J, with 14 bases between. The DNA for the CDR3 is TGTGCCAGCAGCGAGGGACGTTTTGGCAATCAGCCCCAGCATTTT. Its translation: CASSEGRFGNQPQHF.

The chain recombines TRBV11-2 with TRBJ2-6, with 8 bases matching TRBD1. Germline trimming cut 5 bases from V and 3 bases from J; bases unmatched to any gene: 6. The V gene's germline CDR1 is SGHAT and CDR2 FQNNGV. This CDR3 has 16 residues. CDR3 region: CASSAGQGGGANVLTF. The CDR3 DNA reads TGTGCCAGCAGCGCTGGACAGGGAGGTGGGGCCAACGTCCTGACTTTC.

The J gene is TRBJ2-1, the V gene TRBV28, with 13 bases lining up with TRBD2. The CDR3 is 18 amino acids. Germline loops: CDR1 MDHEN, CDR2 SYDVKM. Trimming cost V 5 bases and J 13 bases; bases outside gene matches: 20. In DNA, the CDR3 is TGTGCCAGCAGTCCCTACCTGCCGGGACTAGCGGGAAAAGAGACCCAGTTCTTC. It is translated as CASSPYLPGLAGKETQFF.

The rearrangement uses TRBV6-5 and TRBJ1-2; no definite D call. V was cut by 8 bases and J by 0 bases, with 7 bases left in between. The CDR3 is made up of 12 amino acids. Germline V gene data show CDR1 as MNHEY and CDR2 as SVGAGI. This CDR3 is CASSGPNYGYTF. The CDR3 coding sequence is TGTGCCAGCTCCGGTCCTAACTATGGCTACACCTTC.

This sequence joins TRBV9 and TRBJ2-4; possible D gene TRBD2, 6 bases. Germline V gene data show CDR1 as SGDLS and CDR2 as YYNGEE. The CDR3 has 15 residues. Trimming cost V 4 bases and J 7 bases, with 18 bases left between them. In DNA form, the CDR3 reads TGTGCCAGCAGCCCAAGCGGGCAGGGTGATAACATTCAGTACTTC. The encoded protein is CASSPSGQGDNIQYF.

The gene calls are TRBV10-3 and TRBJ2-7; TRBD2 matches 8 bases. The V segment lost 3 bases and the J segment 3 bases; nucleotides outside the gene matches: 7. CDR1 and CDR2 (germline): ENHRY, SYGVKD. The CDR3 runs 15 residues. For the CDR3, the DNA is TGTGCCATCAGTGACCATACTAGCGGTGGCTACGAGCAGTACTTC. Residues: CAISDHTSGGYEQYF.

The table lists this clonotype with a few counts. The V and J genes are TRBV5-1 and TRBJ2-7; tentatively, D is TRBD1 (6 bases). This CDR3 comprises 13 residues. V was clipped by 0 bases and J by 5 bases, with 9 bases between them. Germline assignment: CDR1 SGHRS and CDR2 YFSETQ. CDR3 protein: CASSLAGVDEQYF. The CDR3 region has the DNA TGCGCCAGCAGCTTGGCAGGGGTCGACGAGCAGTACTTC.

This clonotype has a count of ten or more. This rearrangement joins TRBV9 to TRBJ2-3; 8 nucleotides line up with TRBD2. Germline CDR1 SGDLS, CDR2 YYNGEE. CDR3 length: 12 amino acids. The trim removed 4 bases at V and 7 bases at J, leaving 2 bases unmatched. CDR3 coding DNA: TGTGCCAGCAGCCCGGGAGGGAATACGCAGTATTTT. Its protein product is CASSPGGNTQYF.

This clonotype was seen a few times. The chain has TRBV29-1 and TRBJ1-2; D is unresolved. The CDR3 length is 12 residues. The ends were cut back, 2 bases at V and 5 bases at J, with 9 bases in the middle. Germline V gene lookup returns CDR1 SQVTM and CDR2 ANQGSEA. In DNA form, the CDR3 reads TGCAGCGTTGAAAGACAAGTGTATGGCTACACCTTC. Amino acid sequence: CSVERQVYGYTF. Using reference TRBV29-1 and TRBJ1-2 for the parts outside the CDR3, the full variable domain is SAVISQKPSRDICQRGTSLTIQCQVDSQVTMMFWYRQQPGQSLTLIATANQGSEATYESGFVIDKFPISRPNLTFSTLTVSNMSPEDSSIYLCSVERQVYGYTFGSGTRLTVV.

J is TRBJ2-1 and V is TRBV19, with D possibly TRBD1 on 5 matching bases. The CDR3 length is 13 residues. V lost 6 bases, J lost 3 bases, and 9 bases lay in between. Germline CDR1 reads LNHDA; CDR2 reads SQIVND (reference sequence). The CDR3 nucleotides are TGTGCCAGTAGACGTCAGGGCTACAATGAGCAGTTCTTC. Translating gives CASRRQGYNEQFF.

The chain uses TRBV6-1 and TRBJ2-3; weak D call: TRBD1 (5 bases). The V and J ends lost 3 bases and 5 bases respectively, with 9 bases between them. The germline CDR1 and CDR2 sequences are MNHNS and SASEGT. This CDR3 has 13 residues. The DNA of the CDR3 is TGTGCCAGCAGTGACAGGGTGGAAGATACGCAGTATTTT. Protein sequence: CASSDRVEDTQYF.

This chain uses TRBV15 with TRBJ1-1, with 8 bases matching TRBD1. This CDR3 region has 15 residues. Per germline, CDR1 LNHNV and CDR2 YYDKDF (reference sequence). V lost 3 bases, J lost 0 bases, and 3 bases stayed unmatched. The CDR3 reads CATSRDRAMNTEAFF. The CDR3 nucleotides are TGTGCCACCAGCAGGGACAGGGCCATGAACACTGAAGCTTTCTTT.

The V and J genes are TRBV7-2 and TRBJ2-7; D is undetermined. Trimming cost V 1 base and J 0 bases, with 10 bases left between them. CDR3 size: 15 residues. The germline V gene encodes CDR1 SGHTA and CDR2 FQGNSA. In DNA, the CDR3 is TGTGCCAGCAGCTTAGTCTCAGTTCCCTCCTACGAGCAGTACTTC. It is translated as CASSLVSVPSYEQYF.

The V and J genes are TRBV10-3 and TRBJ2-7, with 10 bases aligning to TRBD1. The CDR3 extends over 14 amino acids. Per the germline V gene, CDR1 is ENHRY and CDR2 is SYGVKD. Germline trimming cut 7 bases from V and 2 bases from J; bases unmatched to any gene: 5. The CDR3 here is CAIKRTGGAYEQYF. For the CDR3, the DNA is TGTGCCATCAAAAGGACAGGGGGGGCCTACGAGCAGTACTTC.

The table lists this clonotype with a few counts. This chain connects TRBV12-3 or TRBV12-4 to TRBJ2-7, with TRBD1 matching over 7 bases. The CDR3 runs 14 residues. Trimming took 4 bases from V and 6 from J; bases not matched to a gene: 9. CDR3 loop: CASSYNLQGTEQYF. CDR3 nucleotides: TGTGCCAGCAGTTACAATCTACAGGGGACCGAGCAGTACTTC.

This clonotype was seen only a few times. The chain combines TRBV27 with TRBJ2-1; TRBD2 aligns across 10 bases. V lost 0 bases to trimming and J lost 2 bases; unmatched junction nucleotides: 4. Germline values: CDR1 MNHEY, CDR2 SMNVEV (reference sequence). The CDR3 runs 17 residues. DNA of the CDR3: TGTGCCAGCAGTTTATCGAGTCTAGCGGGGGCCTACAATGAGCAGTTCTTC. Translation: CASSLSSLAGAYNEQFF.

This chain uses TRBV20-1 with TRBJ2-5, with TRBD1 as a possible D gene (5 bases). The J call may be mistaken, given a closer DNA end match to TRBJ2-7. CDR3 size: 15 residues. Looked up from germline, CDR1 is DFQATT and CDR2 is SNEGSKA (reference sequence). The DNA of the CDR3 is TGCAGTGCTAAGAGACAACAGGCATTCCTATACGAGCAGTACTTC. This encodes CSAKRQQAFLYEQYF.

This rearrangement joins TRBV29-1 to TRBJ2-3; weak D call: TRBD2 (6 bases). CDR3 length equals 14 residues. Per germline, CDR1 SQVTM and CDR2 ANQGSEA. V lost 5 bases and J lost 0, with 12 bases in between. The CDR3 protein is CSVTGTPSTDTQYF. Written as DNA, the CDR3 is TGCAGCGTTACCGGGACTCCAAGCACAGATACGCAGTATTTT.